The next 17 T cell receptor beta chains were all read from a single sample in a study of T cell changes during pregnancy in multiple sclerosis. Data came from immunoSEQ multiplex PCR; TCRdb stores just in-frame clones and leaves some out. The data show tens of thousands of clones, about 88% seen once. This specimen was CD4+ T cells from peripheral blood mononuclear cells, taken in the first trimester of pregnancy. All receptors come from a female donor with multiple sclerosis, enrolled in a pregnancy study.

This sequence joins TRBV9 and TRBJ2-7; D possibly corresponds to TRBD1 (6 bases). In germline, CDR1 is SGDLS, CDR2 YYNGEE. V shed 3 bases and J shed 6 bases, with 16 bases lying between them. The CDR3 loop spans 14 amino acids. DNA for the CDR3: TGTGCCAGCAGCGGAAGGGGGTTGATGGTCGAGCAGTACTTC. This gives the protein CASSGRGLMVEQYF.

CDR3 DNA sequence: TGTGCCAGTAGTATTTGGCCTGAAAAACTGTTTTTT. Residues: CASSIWPEKLFF. The gene calls are TRBV19 and TRBJ1-4; D is unclear. Germline loops: CDR1 LNHDA, CDR2 SQIVND (reference sequence). Trimming stripped 3 bases from V and 7 bases from J, with 6 bases between. CDR3 length equals 12 residues.

The J gene is TRBJ2-2, the V gene TRBV28, with unresolved D. Trimming removed 5 bases from V and 1 base from J, with 20 bases in between. This CDR3 has 18 residues. Germline CDR1 reads MDHEN; CDR2 reads SYDVKM. CDR3 amino acids: CASSTPMTGVRNTGELFF. The CDR3 DNA is TGTGCCAGCAGTACCCCAATGACGGGTGTACGGAACACCGGGGAGCTGTTTTTT.

The J gene is TRBJ2-1, the V gene TRBV5-4, with a weak D call TRBD2 (6 bases). Germline V lookup: CDR1 SGHNT, CDR2 YYREEE (reference sequence). Trimming took 0 bases from V and 1 from J, leaving 8 bases between them. This CDR3 contains 15 residues. The CDR3 spells CASSLVGGSYNEQFF. CDR3 DNA: TGTGCCAGCAGCTTGGTTGGGGGGTCCTACAATGAGCAGTTCTTC.

The gene calls are TRBV4-2 and TRBJ1-1, with a possible D match to TRBD1 (5 bases). Germline V CDR1 and CDR2: LGHNA, YNFKEQ. V shed 0 bases and J shed 0 bases, with 11 bases lying between them. The CDR3 runs 16 residues. The CDR3: CASSQEGGMLNTEAFF. CDR3 coding DNA: TGTGCCAGCAGCCAAGAGGGGGGTATGCTGAACACTGAAGCTTTCTTT.

The V call is TRBV10-3, the J call TRBJ2-2, with 12 bases identical to TRBD2. The length of the CDR3 is 14 residues. Germline CDR1 and CDR2: ENHRY and SYGVKD. The ends lost 11 bases at V and 5 bases at J; junction bases unmatched: 6. CDR3 DNA sequence: TGTGCCTTATCCGGGACTAGCGGGACCGGGGAGCTGTTTTTT. This translates into CALSGTSGTGELFF.

The chain has TRBV5-6 and TRBJ1-1; 10 bases fit TRBD1. The CDR3 sequence is 14 residues long. Unmatched junction bases numbered 4, after V lost 6 bases and J lost 2 bases. In germline, CDR1 is SGHDT, CDR2 YYEEEE. CDR3 nucleotide sequence: TGTGCCAGCAATGGGGACAGGGGAAACACTGAAGCTTTCTTT. Protein: CASNGDRGNTEAFF.

The rearrangement uses TRBV9 and TRBJ2-1, with D tentatively TRBD1 (5 bases). There are 14 residues in the CDR3. CDR1 SGDLS and CDR2 YYNGEE come from the germline V gene. V was cut by 1 base and J by 5 bases, with 10 bases left in between. This chain's CDR3 is CASSVTQGHNEQFF. In nucleotides, the CDR3 is TGTGCCAGCAGCGTAACCCAGGGCCACAATGAGCAGTTCTTC. The entire variable domain, with the rest obtained from reference TRBV9 and TRBJ2-1, is as follows: DSGVTQTPKHLITATGQRVTLRCSPRSGDLSVYWYQQSLDQGLQFLIQYYNGEERAKGNILERFSAQQFPDLHSELNLSSLELGDSALYFCASSVTQGHNEQFFGPGTRLTVL.

The chain links TRBV28 to TRBJ2-1, with a tentative D call TRBD1 (5 bases). Deletions cut 4 bases from V and 9 bases from J, with 10 bases between. This CDR3 has 12 residues. Germline V CDR1 and CDR2: MDHEN, SYDVKM. Written as DNA, the CDR3 is TGTGCCAGCAGTTCCTCTAGGGGTGAGCAGTTCTTC. It yields the protein CASSSSRGEQFF.

This chain joins TRBV2 and TRBJ2-2; tentatively, D is TRBD1 (6 bases). This CDR3 is 16 amino acids long. Trimming pared 1 base from V and 2 bases from J, leaving 11 bases between. Germline CDR1 SNHLY, CDR2 FYNNEI. CDR3 protein: CASSEVAGANTGELFF. The CDR3 DNA follows: TGTGCCAGCAGTGAAGTGGCAGGGGCTAACACCGGGGAGCTGTTTTTT.

The DNA for the CDR3 is TGTGCCAGCAGTTACGGCCAGGGAGGAGTAGGTGAGCAGTTCTTC. It codes for CASSYGQGGVGEQFF. The rearrangement uses TRBV6-5 and TRBJ2-1; a weak D match, TRBD2 (6 bases). V lost 2 bases, J lost 9 bases, and 17 bases lay in between. This CDR3 region has 15 residues. Germline V gene sequence: CDR1 MNHEY, CDR2 SVGAGI.

The rearrangement uses TRBV7-2 and TRBJ1-5, with 7 bases matching TRBD1. Losses at the gene ends were 0 bases for V and 2 bases for J; bases not matched to a gene: 1. CDR3 size: 15 residues. Germline V gene lookup returns CDR1 SGHTA and CDR2 FQGNSA. CDR3 in DNA: TGTGCCAGCAGCTTAGCGGGGACAGGCAATCAGCCCCAGCATTTT. Translating it yields CASSLAGTGNQPQHF.

V is TRBV19 and J is TRBJ1-4; the D gene is possibly TRBD1 (6 bases). V gave up 3 bases and J gave up 7 bases, with 12 bases separating them. The CDR3 contains 14 residues. Looked up from germline, CDR1 is LNHDA and CDR2 is SQIVND (reference sequence). DNA of the CDR3: TGTGCCAGTAGTATTGGGACACTCGGTGAAAAACTGTTTTTT. Translated, it gives CASSIGTLGEKLFF.

The V and J genes are TRBV7-2 and TRBJ2-3; D possibly corresponds to TRBD1 (7 bases). The germline gives CDR1 SGHTA, CDR2 FQGNSA. The V gene lost 4 bases and the J gene lost 4 bases, with 15 bases spanning the gap. There are 15 residues in the CDR3. CDR3 nucleotides: TGTGCCAGCAGCTCGACAGGGACTTTCGCAGATACGCAGTATTTT. It encodes CASSSTGTFADTQYF. The whole variable domain, remainder taken from reference TRBV7-2 and TRBJ2-3, is GAGVSQSPSNKVTEKGKDVELRCDPISGHTALYWYRQSLGQGLEFLIYFQGNSAPDKSGLPSDRFSAERTGGSVSTLTIQRTQQEDSAVYLCASSSTGTFADTQYFGPGTRLTVL.

The gene calls are TRBV11-2 and TRBJ2-3; 13 bases are shared with TRBD2. CDR1 SGHAT and CDR2 FQNNGV come from the germline V gene. The V and J ends lost 1 base and 1 base, in that order; junction bases with no gene match: 2. CDR3 length: 17 residues. CDR3 loop: CASSLGLAGGRTDTQYF. In DNA, the CDR3 is TGTGCCAGCAGCTTAGGACTAGCGGGAGGCCGCACAGATACGCAGTATTTT.

V usage is TRBV13 and J usage is TRBJ2-3; 9 positions match TRBD1. V gave up 10 bases and J gave up 0 bases; unmatched junction bases: 2. The germline gives CDR1 PRHDT, CDR2 FYEKMQ (reference sequence). The CDR3 loop spans 13 amino acids. The CDR3 spells CAIGQGSTDTQYF. The CDR3 bases are TGTGCCATCGGACAGGGGAGCACAGATACGCAGTATTTT.

The J gene is TRBJ2-7, the V gene TRBV6-5; 9 bases are shared with TRBD1. Germline lookup yields CDR1 MNHEY and CDR2 SVGAGI. This CDR3 spans 15 amino acids. Trimming cost V 5 bases and J 6 bases; bases outside gene matches: 11. This CDR3 reads CASSIPGQGLGEQYF. The CDR3 DNA sequence: TGTGCCAGCAGTATACCGGGACAGGGTCTAGGCGAGCAGTACTTC.